This T cell receptor beta chain emerged from a study of cytomegalovirus exposure and HLA in healthy donors. Germline lookup yields CDR1 LNHDA and CDR2 SQIVND (reference sequence). Trimming removed 6 bases from V and 5 bases from J; junction bases left unmatched: 0. The CDR3 consists of 13 residues. The PCR employed 60 Vbeta primers together with 13 Jbeta primers. Sequenced by immunoSEQ multiplex PCR; TCRdb stores in-frame clones only, minus some. In the table there are about 120,000 clones, under 90% of which are singletons. Sequenced sample: PBMCs. This chain uses TRBV19 with TRBJ2-3, with TRBD2 identical over 12 bases. The TCR originated in a woman between 40 and 50 years old in good health and CMV-seronegative. The CDR3 DNA is TGTGCCAGTAGACTAGCGGGAGGAGATACGCAGTATTTT. This sequence encodes CASRLAGGDTQYF.